A single sample is the source of the 3 T cell receptor beta chains below, sequenced in a study of blood T cell repertoires in COVID-19. Sequencing was performed with immunoSEQ multiplex PCR; in TCRdb, only in-frame clones are kept and a portion is missing. The sample carries roughly 100,000 clones, 75% to 90% recorded once. Sequencing was performed on peripheral blood. The receptor set was obtained from a woman between 45 and 60 years old with COVID-19, enrolled during active disease.

The rearrangement links TRBV30 to TRBJ2-7; perhaps TRBD1 as D (6 bases). The CDR3 sequence is 12 residues long. Deletions cut 7 bases from V and 5 bases from J, with 15 bases between. Germline V gene sequence: CDR1 GTSNPN, CDR2 SVGIG (reference sequence). The CDR3 nucleotides read TGTGCCTCGCGGACAGTATACCACGAGCAGTACTTC. Translated, it gives CASRTVYHEQYF.

The chain joins TRBV28 to TRBJ1-4; TRBD1 might be the D (5 bases). There are 17 residues in the CDR3. CDR1 and CDR2 from the germline V gene are MDHEN and SYDVKM. Between the trimmed V and J ends, which lost 3 bases and 0 bases, there was a span of 14 bases. CDR3 bases: TGTGCCAGCAGTTTGGGTCACAGACAGACAACTAATGAAAAACTGTTTTTT. Its protein is CASSLGHRQTTNEKLFF.

This clone occurred once. This chain joins TRBV7-9 and TRBJ2-2; D is undetermined. The CDR3 covers 14 residues. Germline V lookup: CDR1 SEHNR, CDR2 FQNEAQ (reference sequence). V was shortened by 5 bases and J by 4 bases, with 11 bases between the two germline ends. CDR3 sequence reads: CASSPELVTGELFF. Written as DNA, the CDR3 is TGTGCCAGCAGCCCCGAGTTAGTCACCGGGGAGCTGTTTTTT.